This note documents a single T cell receptor beta chain sequence. The data were obtained in a study of blood T cell repertoires in COVID-19. On the study more broadly: COVID-19 samples, acute and convalescent, were from the United States, Italy and Spain. Nucleic acid was either cDNA or gDNA, and it came from T cells, B-cell-depleted T cells, or PBMCs.

The CDR3 spans 17 residues. Unmatched junction bases numbered 13, after V lost 2 bases and J lost 4 bases. Germline lookup yields CDR1 SGHTA and CDR2 FQGNSA. Original methodology: Reference gene primer amplification yielded estimated nucleated cell counts. TCRdb keeps only in-frame clones here, not all; method: immunoSEQ multiplex PCR. Clone size and the V and J calls come from that table; the DNA yielded D and trimming. The repertoire holds more than 50,000 clones, just under 80% seen once, with 9% to 10% in the top ten. Input material: peripheral blood. This TCR was recovered from a human donor in a cohort sampled during active COVID-19. The V and J genes are TRBV7-2 and TRBJ2-5, with 7 bases that match TRBD2. The CDR3 region has the DNA TGTGCCAGCAGCTTACTGTCGCGTGCGGGAGCCGGAGAGACCCAGTACTTC. This translates into CASSLLSRAGAGETQYF.